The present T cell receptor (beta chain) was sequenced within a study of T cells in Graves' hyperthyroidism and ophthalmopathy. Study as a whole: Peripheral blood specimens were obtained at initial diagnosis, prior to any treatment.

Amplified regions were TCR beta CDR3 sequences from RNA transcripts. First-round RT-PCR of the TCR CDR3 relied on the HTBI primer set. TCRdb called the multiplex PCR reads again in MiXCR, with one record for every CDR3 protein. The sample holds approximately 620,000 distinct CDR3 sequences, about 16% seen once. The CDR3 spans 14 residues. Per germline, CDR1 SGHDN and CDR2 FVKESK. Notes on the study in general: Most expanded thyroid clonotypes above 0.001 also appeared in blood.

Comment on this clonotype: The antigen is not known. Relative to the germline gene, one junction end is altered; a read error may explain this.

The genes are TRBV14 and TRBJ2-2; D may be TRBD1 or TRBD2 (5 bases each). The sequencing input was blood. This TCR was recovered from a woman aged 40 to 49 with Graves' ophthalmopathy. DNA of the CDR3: TGTGCCAGCAGCCAGATGGTGGACACCGGGGAGCCGTTTTTT. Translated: CASSQMVDTGEPFF.